These 25 T cell receptor beta chains came from one sample sequenced in a study of blood T cell repertoires in COVID-19. TCRdb keeps only in-frame clones here, not all; method: immunoSEQ multiplex PCR. The sample carries some 140,000 clones, less than 90% recorded once. Sequenced input: PBMCs or T cells enriched from blood (not recorded which). All receptors come from a man in his forties with acute COVID-19.

J is TRBJ1-5 and V is TRBV24-1, with 8 bases lining up with TRBD1. The CDR3 has 14 residues. CDR1 is KGHDR and CDR2 is SFDVKD in the germline V gene. V shed 9 bases, J shed 4 bases, and the junction held 7 bases outside the gene matches. DNA of the CDR3: TGTGCCACCTCGGACAGGGAGGGGAATCAGCCCCAGCATTTT. It translates to CATSDREGNQPQHF.

The chain is built from TRBV11-2 and TRBJ2-7; 8 nucleotides align to TRBD2. The CDR3 runs to 15 residues. The ends lost 0 bases at V and 4 bases at J; junction bases unmatched: 5. Germline CDR1 is SGHAT and CDR2 is FQNNGV. As DNA, the CDR3 is TGTGCCAGCAGCTTAGAAGCGGGAGAGCGGTACGAGCAGTACTTC. Translation: CASSLEAGERYEQYF.

The chain uses TRBV5-4 and TRBJ2-1, with a weak D call TRBD2 (5 bases). The V end was cut by 3 bases, the J end by 9 bases, with 13 bases between. Germline lookup yields CDR1 SGHNT and CDR2 YYREEE (reference sequence). The CDR3 runs 13 residues. The CDR3, as DNA: TGTGCCAGCAGCTCGACGGGGTTGGTTGAGCAGTTCTTC. As protein: CASSSTGLVEQFF.

The chain couples TRBV2 to TRBJ2-3; the match to TRBD2 covers 9 bases. The V segment lost 7 bases and the J segment 5 bases; nucleotides outside the gene matches: 4. The CDR3 loop spans 13 amino acids. Germline CDR1 reads SNHLY; CDR2 reads FYNNEI. In DNA form, the CDR3 reads TGTGCCAGCAAGGCGGGGGGGCTAGATACGCAGTATTTT. Translating it yields CASKAGGLDTQYF.

The chain couples TRBV9 to TRBJ2-1, with D possibly matching TRBD2 (5 bases). Germline CDR1 SGDLS, CDR2 YYNGEE. The V and J ends lost 0 bases and 10 bases respectively, with 11 bases between them. The CDR3 extends over 13 amino acids. DNA for the CDR3: TGTGCCAGCAGCGTAGTTGATGCGGGCGAGCAGTTCTTC. Its protein is CASSVVDAGEQFF. The variable domain in full, completed from reference TRBV9 and TRBJ2-1, reads DSGVTQTPKHLITATGQRVTLRCSPRSGDLSVYWYQQSLDQGLQFLIQYYNGEERAKGNILERFSAQQFPDLHSELNLSSLELGDSALYFCASSVVDAGEQFFGPGTRLTVL.

This clone was recorded once. The V and J genes are TRBV7-6 and TRBJ1-1; possibly TRBD1 for D (6 bases). The CDR3 extends over 17 amino acids. Germline CDR1 and CDR2: SGHVS and FNYEAQ. The V and J ends lost 3 bases and 3 bases respectively, with 20 bases between them. The CDR3 protein is CASSFISPGGLDTEAFF. The CDR3 region has the DNA TGTGCCAGCAGCTTTATTTCTCCTGGGGGCCTCGACACTGAAGCTTTCTTT.

The chain carries TRBV7-8 and TRBJ1-1; D is possibly TRBD1 (6 bases). The length of the CDR3 is 16 residues. Trimming took off 5 bases at V and 1 base at J, with 17 bases between the two ends. Germline V gene lookup returns CDR1 SGHVS and CDR2 FQNEAQ. The CDR3 loop reads CASSPIPGTQNTEAFF. The CDR3 nucleotides read TGTGCCAGCAGCCCAATTCCCGGGACACAGAACACTGAAGCTTTCTTT. Filled out from reference TRBV7-8 and TRBJ1-1, the complete variable domain reads GAGVSQSPRYKVAKRGQDVALRCDPISGHVSLFWYQQALGQGPEFLTYFQNEAQLDKSGLPSDRFFAERPEGSVSTLKIQRTQQEDSAVYLCASSPIPGTQNTEAFFGQGTRLTVV.

V usage is TRBV2 and J usage is TRBJ2-5; no clear D gene. The germline V and J ends were trimmed by 8 bases and 5 bases, with 21 bases remaining between them. The CDR3 is made up of 15 amino acids. Germline CDR1 reads SNHLY; CDR2 reads FYNNEI. The chain's CDR3 is CASVHEAVALETQYF. CDR3 DNA: TGTGCCAGCGTTCACGAGGCCGTAGCTCTTGAGACCCAGTACTTC.

The gene calls are TRBV7-2 and TRBJ1-1; possible D gene TRBD1, 5 bases. The CDR3 covers 13 residues. From germline, CDR1 is SGHTA and CDR2 FQGNSA. Deletions cut 4 bases from V and 4 bases from J, with 10 bases between. The chain's CDR3 is CASSYGHLTEAFF. The CDR3 DNA is TGTGCCAGCAGCTACGGACACCTCACTGAAGCTTTCTTT. Based on the CDR3 plus reference TRBV7-2 and TRBJ1-1, the full variable domain is GAGVSQSPSNKVTEKGKDVELRCDPISGHTALYWYRQSLGQGLEFLIYFQGNSAPDKSGLPSDRFSAERTGGSVSTLTIQRTQQEDSAVYLCASSYGHLTEAFFGQGTRLTVV.

Here the CDR3 DNA reads TGCAGCGCGGGGGGGGGACTAGCGAACTCCTACGAGCAGTACTTC. Amino acid sequence: CSAGGGLANSYEQYF. The chain joins TRBV29-1 to TRBJ2-7; TRBD2 agrees at 10 bases. This CDR3 is 15 amino acids long. Per germline, CDR1 SQVTM and CDR2 ANQGSEA. The V and J ends lost 7 bases and 0 bases, in that order; junction bases with no gene match: 9.

The chain has TRBV28 and TRBJ2-1; 10 bases align to TRBD2. The CDR3 contains 15 residues. Losses at the gene ends were 6 bases for V and 3 bases for J; bases not matched to a gene: 5. Per germline, CDR1 MDHEN and CDR2 SYDVKM. The CDR3 region has the DNA TGTGCCAGCAGAGAGAGCGGGGGGGGCTACAATGAGCAGTTCTTC. The encoded protein is CASRESGGGYNEQFF.

This clone has at least ten counts. The rearrangement links TRBV19 to TRBJ2-1, with 7 bases lining up with TRBD2. The CDR3 has 14 amino acids. Germline V CDR1 and CDR2: LNHDA, SQIVND (reference sequence). V lost 9 bases and J lost 4; bases outside the gene matches: 9. CDR3 amino acids: CASAGDWRYNEQFF. CDR3 sequence (DNA): TGTGCCAGCGCGGGGGACTGGAGATACAATGAGCAGTTCTTC.

V usage is TRBV9 and J usage is TRBJ2-1; no firm D call. The length of the CDR3 is 14 residues. The V end was cut by 3 bases, the J end by 0 bases, with 7 bases between. Germline V lookup: CDR1 SGDLS, CDR2 YYNGEE. CDR3 bases: TGTGCCAGCAGCGCCACTACCTCCTACAATGAGCAGTTCTTC. Its translation: CASSATTSYNEQFF.

As DNA, the CDR3 is TGCAGCGCCCTCTCGGACACCTTGAACACTGAAGCTTTCTTT. As protein: CSALSDTLNTEAFF. The chain couples TRBV29-1 to TRBJ1-1; maybe TRBD1 (5 bases). The CDR3 covers 14 residues. The V end lost 7 bases, the J end lost 0 bases, and 15 bases lay between the germline ends. Germline CDR1 reads SQVTM; CDR2 reads ANQGSEA.

The chain carries TRBV3-1 (or the pseudogene TRBV3-2) and TRBJ2-2; a possible D gene is TRBD2 (7 bases). With 0 bases removed from V and 0 bases from J, the gap between germline ends came to 11 bases. CDR3 size: 17 residues. Germline assignment: CDR1 LGHDT and CDR2 YNNKEL (reference sequence). The CDR3 loop reads CASSQDGGGPNTGELFF. The DNA of the CDR3 is TGTGCCAGCAGCCAAGATGGCGGGGGCCCGAACACCGGGGAGCTGTTTTTT.

This clone occurred a few times. Written as DNA, the CDR3 is TGCGCCAGCAGTCCGACTGCAACTAATGAAAAACTGTTTTTT. This gives the protein CASSPTATNEKLFF. This sequence joins TRBV10-1 and TRBJ1-4; D gene ambiguous. CDR1 and CDR2 (germline): WNHNN, SYGVQD (reference sequence). The CDR3 runs 14 residues. Between the trimmed V and J ends, which lost 5 bases and 0 bases, there was a span of 7 bases.

Only a few counts were recorded for this clone. The V and J genes are TRBV21-1 and TRBJ1-6. TRBV21-1 is noted as a pseudogene. The CDR3 has 17 residues. CDR3 residues: CASSNRDLRGNNSPLHF. CDR3 DNA sequence: TGTGCCAGCAGCAACCGGGACCTTCGGGGGAATAATTCACCCCTCCACTTT.

V is TRBV2 and J is TRBJ1-4; D remains ambiguous. The V gene's germline CDR1 is SNHLY and CDR2 FYNNEI. This CDR3 contains 15 residues. Trimming stripped 4 bases from V and 7 bases from J, with 16 bases between. The CDR3 region has the DNA TGTGCCAGCAGTGTTGTGCGGGGTGAGGGTGAAAAACTGTTTTTT. It encodes CASSVVRGEGEKLFF.

This chain joins TRBV28 and TRBJ1-1; unclear D gene. There are 15 residues in the CDR3. Trimming cost V 6 bases and J 3 bases, with 17 bases left between them. Germline V gives CDR1 MDHEN, CDR2 SYDVKM. CDR3: CASSPLGVQHTEAFF. The CDR3 DNA is TGTGCCAGCAGCCCCCTGGGCGTCCAGCACACTGAAGCTTTCTTT.

This chain joins TRBV7-9 and TRBJ2-5; D is unclear. Looked up from germline, CDR1 is SEHNR and CDR2 is FQNEAQ (reference sequence). The CDR3 is 12 amino acids. V lost 3 bases and J lost 5, with 7 bases in between. The CDR3 loop reads CASSFAYETQYF. The CDR3 DNA follows: TGTGCCAGCAGCTTTGCCTACGAGACCCAGTACTTC. The variable domain in full, with the rest retrieved from reference TRBV7-9 and TRBJ2-5, is DTGVSQNPRHKITKRGQNVTFRCDPISEHNRLYWYRQTLGQGPEFLTYFQNEAQLEKSRLLSDRFSAERPKGSFSTLEIQRTEQGDSAMYLCASSFAYETQYFGPGTRLLVL.

The V call is TRBV11-2, the J call TRBJ2-1; possibly TRBD2 for D (5 bases). Trimming removed 5 bases from V and 3 bases from J, with 11 bases in between. The CDR3 contains 14 residues. The germline V gene has CDR1 SGHAT and CDR2 FQNNGV. CDR3: CASSSLDFYNEQFF. CDR3 DNA sequence: TGTGCCAGCAGCAGCTTGGACTTCTACAATGAGCAGTTCTTC.

In this sample, this clone turned up a few times. This rearrangement joins TRBV6-2 or TRBV6-3 to TRBJ1-1; 7 nucleotides line up with TRBD1. The CDR3 has 13 amino acids. The J segment lost 10 bases and the V segment lost 4 bases, leaving 9 bases of the junction unmatched. The germline gives CDR1 MNHEY, CDR2 SVGEGT. The CDR3 spells CASSLSRDSGAFF. The CDR3 coding sequence is TGTGCCAGCAGTTTATCCAGGGACAGCGGAGCTTTCTTT.

The J gene is TRBJ1-6, the V gene TRBV5-1; 9 bases are shared with TRBD1. The J segment lost 10 bases and the V segment lost 4 bases, leaving 9 bases of the junction unmatched. Per the germline V gene, CDR1 is SGHRS and CDR2 is YFSETQ. CDR3 length equals 15 residues. CDR3 nucleotide sequence: TGCGCCAGCAGCACCCAGGGACAGGGAGGATCACCCCTCCACTTT. Translating gives CASSTQGQGGSPLHF.

The V and J genes are TRBV5-1 and TRBJ2-4; tentative D call: TRBD2 (7 bases). The CDR3 extends over 15 amino acids. The germline V gene encodes CDR1 SGHRS and CDR2 YFSETQ. V was shortened by 0 bases and J by 7 bases, with 14 bases between the two germline ends. The CDR3 DNA is TGCGCCAGCAGCTTGGATGGGAGGGGGAGTAACATTCAGTACTTC. Translating it yields CASSLDGRGSNIQYF.

This chain uses TRBV5-1 with TRBJ1-4; D remains ambiguous. CDR1 SGHRS and CDR2 YFSETQ come from the germline V gene. Deletions cut 0 bases from V and 5 bases from J, with 14 bases between. The CDR3 totals 16 residues. This CDR3 is CASSLAGPGPNEKLFF. The CDR3 region has the DNA TGCGCCAGCAGCTTGGCCGGTCCAGGTCCCAATGAAAAACTGTTTTTT.